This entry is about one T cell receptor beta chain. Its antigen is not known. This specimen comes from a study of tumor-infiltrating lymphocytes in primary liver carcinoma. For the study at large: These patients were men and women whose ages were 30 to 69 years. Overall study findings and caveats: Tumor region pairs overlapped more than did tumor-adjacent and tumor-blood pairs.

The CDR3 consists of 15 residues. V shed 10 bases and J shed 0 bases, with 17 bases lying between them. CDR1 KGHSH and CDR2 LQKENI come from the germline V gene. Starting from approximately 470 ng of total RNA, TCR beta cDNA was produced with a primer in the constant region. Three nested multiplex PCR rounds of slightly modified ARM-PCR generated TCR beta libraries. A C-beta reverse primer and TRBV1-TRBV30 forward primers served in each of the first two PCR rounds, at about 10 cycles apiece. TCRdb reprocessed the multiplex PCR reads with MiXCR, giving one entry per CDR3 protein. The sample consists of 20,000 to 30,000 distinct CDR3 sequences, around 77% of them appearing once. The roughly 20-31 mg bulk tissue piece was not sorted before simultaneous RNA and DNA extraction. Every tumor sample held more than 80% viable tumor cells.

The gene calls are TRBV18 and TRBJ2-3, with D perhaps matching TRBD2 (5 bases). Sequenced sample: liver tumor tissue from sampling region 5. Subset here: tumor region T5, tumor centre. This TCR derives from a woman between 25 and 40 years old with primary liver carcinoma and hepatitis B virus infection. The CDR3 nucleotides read TGTGCCAACTCCCCTGACTACCTCAGCACAGATACGCAGTATTTT. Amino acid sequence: CANSPDYLSTDTQYF.